The rows below give T cell receptor beta chains drawn from one sample of a study of vaccination and CD4 T cells after COVID-19. MiXCR was run by TCRdb on the PCR reads, yielding one entry per CDR3 protein. The sample yields tens of thousands of distinct CDR3 sequences, approximately 29% seen once. What these receptors recognize is not known. This material consisted of CD4+ T cells from blood, cultured in vitro, taken about 7 months after SARS-CoV-2 vaccination. Receptor source: a human donor who had recovered from COVID-19. Each CDR3 is given with its conserved first and last residue. The order of the fields is D gene, J gene, clone size, V gene, CDR3 protein, CDR3 DNA. D genes are given only for firm matches. Clone size is not always given. Where it is, it says once, few, many or a class for expanded clones.

D gene: TRBD2; J gene: TRBJ2-3; clone size: -; V gene: TRBV5-4; CDR3 protein: CASSEEPDGTSGGNTDTQYF; CDR3 DNA: TGTGCCAGCAGCGAAGAGCCGGACGGGACTAGCGGGGGGAACACAGATACGCAGTATTTT
D gene: -; J gene: TRBJ2-3; clone size: -; V gene: TRBV4-1; CDR3 protein: CASSQDVPAESYTDTQYF; CDR3 DNA: TGCGCCAGCAGCCAAGACGTACCAGCTGAGTCTTACACAGATACGCAGTATTTT
D gene: TRBD1; J gene: TRBJ1-2; clone size: -; V gene: TRBV11-3; CDR3 protein: CASSLTQGARYGYTF; CDR3 DNA: TGTGCCAGCAGCTTAACACAGGGGGCGCGGTATGGCTACACCTTC
D gene: TRBD1; J gene: TRBJ2-7; clone size: medium-sized; V gene: TRBV11-2; CDR3 protein: CASSTTRQGAVEQYF; CDR3 DNA: TGTGCCAGCAGCACAACCCGACAGGGGGCGGTGGAGCAGTACTTC
D gene: -; J gene: TRBJ2-7; clone size: few; V gene: TRBV1; CDR3 protein: CTSSDTEEGGSLYEQYF; CDR3 DNA: TGCACCAGCAGCGACACCGAAGAAGGAGGATCCCTTTACGAGCAGTACTTC
D gene: TRBD1; J gene: TRBJ1-5; clone size: -; V gene: TRBV20-1; CDR3 protein: CSAGWQGGDQPQHF; CDR3 DNA: TGCAGTGCCGGGTGGCAGGGGGGCGATCAGCCCCAGCATTTT
D gene: -; J gene: TRBJ1-6; clone size: -; V gene: TRBV27; CDR3 protein: CASSFDGINHSPLHF; CDR3 DNA: TGTGCCAGCAGTTTTGACGGAATTAATCATTCACCCCTCCACTTT
D gene: -; J gene: TRBJ2-5; clone size: -; V gene: TRBV5-1; CDR3 protein: CASRVTDRAYQETQYF; CDR3 DNA: TGCGCCAGCAGAGTAACTGACAGAGCGTACCAAGAGACCCAGTACTTC
D gene: -; J gene: TRBJ1-2; clone size: -; V gene: TRBV7-9; CDR3 protein: CASSLGHNYGYTF; CDR3 DNA: TGTGCCAGCAGCTTGGGGCACAACTATGGCTACACCTTC
D gene: -; J gene: TRBJ2-5; clone size: few; V gene: TRBV7-9; CDR3 protein: CASSLARAVIRQETQYF; CDR3 DNA: TGTGCCAGCAGCCTCGCGCGGGCAGTTATCCGCCAAGAGACCCAGTACTTC
D gene: -; J gene: TRBJ2-3; clone size: few; V gene: TRBV2; CDR3 protein: CASSEGWDTQYF; CDR3 DNA: TGTGCCAGCAGTGAAGGGTGGGATACGCAGTATTTT
D gene: -; J gene: TRBJ2-5; clone size: once; V gene: TRBV18; CDR3 protein: CASSPAIQETQYF; CDR3 DNA: TGTGCCAGCTCACCCGCCATTCAAGAGACCCAGTACTTC
D gene: -; J gene: TRBJ2-4; clone size: -; V gene: TRBV10-3; CDR3 protein: CATSGGYQNIQYF; CDR3 DNA: TGTGCCACGAGCGGCGGGTATCAAAACATTCAGTACTTC
D gene: -; J gene: TRBJ2-7; clone size: few; V gene: TRBV20-1; CDR3 protein: CSARPRSIYEQYF; CDR3 DNA: TGCAGTGCTAGACCGCGGTCAATCTACGAGCAGTACTTC
D gene: TRBD2; J gene: TRBJ2-6; clone size: -; V gene: TRBV5-1; CDR3 protein: CASSRGLAGISGANVLTF; CDR3 DNA: TGCGCCAGCAGCAGAGGCCTAGCGGGGATTTCTGGGGCCAACGTCCTGACTTTC
D gene: -; J gene: TRBJ1-1; clone size: -; V gene: TRBV7-8; CDR3 protein: CASSLEGTYTEAFF; CDR3 DNA: TGTGCCAGCAGCTTAGAAGGGACTTACACTGAAGCTTTCTTT
D gene: -; J gene: TRBJ2-7; clone size: -; V gene: TRBV9; CDR3 protein: CASSRMAGPSYEQYF; CDR3 DNA: TGTGCCAGCAGCAGGATGGCGGGACCCTCCTACGAGCAGTACTTC
D gene: -; J gene: TRBJ2-3; clone size: -; V gene: TRBV18; CDR3 protein: CASSPTTTTTDTQYF; CDR3 DNA: TGTGCCAGCTCACCAACGACCACAACCACAGATACGCAGTATTTT
D gene: -; J gene: TRBJ2-3; clone size: -; V gene: TRBV4-1; CDR3 protein: CASSQLGGRTDTQYF; CDR3 DNA: TGCGCCAGCAGTCAACTTGGGGGGCGCACAGATACGCAGTATTTT
D gene: TRBD2; J gene: TRBJ2-3; clone size: few; V gene: TRBV27; CDR3 protein: CASSALALTSGGRDTQYF; CDR3 DNA: TGTGCCAGCAGTGCACTCGCCCTGACTAGCGGGGGGCGAGATACGCAGTATTTT
D gene: -; J gene: TRBJ2-5; clone size: few; V gene: TRBV20-1; CDR3 protein: CSARVPAETQYF; CDR3 DNA: TGCAGTGCTAGAGTTCCGGCAGAGACCCAGTACTTC
D gene: TRBD2; J gene: TRBJ2-2; clone size: -; V gene: TRBV24-1; CDR3 protein: CATSVGSGRTNTGELFF; CDR3 DNA: TGTGCCACCAGTGTTGGTAGCGGGAGGACGAACACCGGGGAGCTGTTTTTT
D gene: -; J gene: TRBJ1-5; clone size: medium-sized; V gene: TRBV28; CDR3 protein: CASSLYRQPQHF; CDR3 DNA: TGTGCCAGCAGTTTATATCGTCAGCCCCAGCATTTT
D gene: -; J gene: TRBJ2-6; clone size: -; V gene: TRBV6-1; CDR3 protein: CASSEEYGLGGSGANVLTF; CDR3 DNA: TGTGCCAGCAGTGAAGAGTATGGGCTAGGTGGATCTGGGGCCAACGTCCTGACTTTC
D gene: -; J gene: TRBJ2-1; clone size: -; V gene: TRBV20-1; CDR3 protein: CSQTRNSYNEQFF; CDR3 DNA: TGCAGTCAGACACGAAACTCCTACAATGAGCAGTTCTTC
D gene: TRBD1; J gene: TRBJ2-5; clone size: -; V gene: TRBV2; CDR3 protein: CASRGDREETQYF; CDR3 DNA: TGTGCCAGCAGGGGCGACAGGGAGGAGACCCAGTACTTC
D gene: -; J gene: TRBJ2-2; clone size: few; V gene: TRBV7-9; CDR3 protein: CASSPDWATGELFF; CDR3 DNA: TGTGCCAGCAGCCCGGACTGGGCCACCGGGGAGCTGTTTTTT
D gene: -; J gene: TRBJ2-1; clone size: -; V gene: TRBV7-2; CDR3 protein: CASSLGTAYNEQFF; CDR3 DNA: TGTGCCAGCAGCCTCGGGACCGCGTACAATGAGCAGTTCTTC
D gene: TRBD2; J gene: TRBJ2-7; clone size: few; V gene: TRBV7-2; CDR3 protein: CASSFLPTSGVSYEQYF; CDR3 DNA: TGTGCCAGCAGCTTTCTCCCGACTAGCGGAGTATCCTACGAGCAGTACTTC
D gene: -; J gene: TRBJ1-4; clone size: -; V gene: TRBV6-1; CDR3 protein: CASRLGGSNEKLFF; CDR3 DNA: TGTGCCAGCAGGCTAGGGGGGTCTAATGAAAAACTGTTTTTT
D gene: TRBD1; J gene: TRBJ1-1; clone size: -; V gene: TRBV19; CDR3 protein: CASSQQGANTEAFF; CDR3 DNA: TGTGCCAGTAGTCAACAGGGGGCGAACACTGAAGCTTTCTTT
D gene: -; J gene: TRBJ2-3; clone size: -; V gene: TRBV15; CDR3 protein: CATSRDQYTGRSTDTQYF; CDR3 DNA: TGTGCCACCAGCAGAGATCAATATACAGGGAGAAGCACAGATACGCAGTATTTT
D gene: -; J gene: TRBJ2-3; clone size: -; V gene: TRBV24-1; CDR3 protein: CATRQTYRGTSTDTQYF; CDR3 DNA: TGTGCCACCAGGCAAACCTATCGAGGAACTAGCACAGATACGCAGTATTTT
D gene: -; J gene: TRBJ1-2; clone size: -; V gene: TRBV4-3; CDR3 protein: CASSQDRGAYGYTF; CDR3 DNA: TGCGCCAGCAGCCAAGATAGAGGGGCCTATGGCTACACCTTC
D gene: -; J gene: TRBJ1-6; clone size: few; V gene: TRBV20-1; CDR3 protein: CSASVGGNSPLHF; CDR3 DNA: TGCAGTGCTAGTGTTGGGGGTAATTCACCCCTCCACTTT
D gene: TRBD1; J gene: TRBJ1-2; clone size: -; V gene: TRBV6-5; CDR3 protein: CASSFTGTGGYTF; CDR3 DNA: TGTGCCAGCAGTTTTACCGGGACAGGTGGCTACACCTTC
D gene: -; J gene: TRBJ1-1; clone size: medium-sized; V gene: TRBV27; CDR3 protein: CASSQQGRTEAFF; CDR3 DNA: TGTGCCAGCAGTCAACAGGGCCGCACTGAAGCTTTCTTT
D gene: -; J gene: TRBJ2-1; clone size: few; V gene: TRBV7-6; CDR3 protein: CASSLEILAYNEQFF; CDR3 DNA: TGTGCTAGCAGCTTAGAGATTTTGGCCTACAATGAGCAGTTCTTC
D gene: TRBD2; J gene: TRBJ2-1; clone size: -; V gene: TRBV7-2; CDR3 protein: CASSSPRAAGETKRGNTYNEQFF; CDR3 DNA: TGTGCCAGCAGCTCCCCCCGGGCCGCGGGAGAGACCAAAAGGGGAAATACTTACAATGAGCAGTTCTTC
D gene: -; J gene: TRBJ1-2; clone size: -; V gene: TRBV12-3/TRBV12-4; CDR3 protein: CASSSQGYGYTF; CDR3 DNA: TGTGCCAGCAGTTCCCAGGGCTATGGCTACACCTTC
D gene: -; J gene: TRBJ1-1; clone size: -; V gene: TRBV10-3; CDR3 protein: CAISVQGYNTEAFF; CDR3 DNA: TGTGCCATCAGCGTACAGGGTTACAACACTGAAGCTTTCTTT
D gene: -; J gene: TRBJ2-7; clone size: few; V gene: TRBV20-1; CDR3 protein: CSAMAGSYEQYF; CDR3 DNA: TGCAGTGCTATGGCGGGGTCCTACGAGCAGTACTTC
D gene: TRBD2; J gene: TRBJ2-3; clone size: -; V gene: TRBV27; CDR3 protein: CASSFLAGVADTQYF; CDR3 DNA: TGTGCCAGCAGTTTCCTAGCGGGAGTGGCAGATACGCAGTATTTT
D gene: TRBD1; J gene: TRBJ1-1; clone size: few; V gene: TRBV6-1; CDR3 protein: CASRAGTALEAFF; CDR3 DNA: TGTGCCAGCAGGGCCGGGACAGCCCTTGAAGCTTTCTTT
D gene: TRBD2; J gene: TRBJ2-1; clone size: -; V gene: TRBV4-3; CDR3 protein: CASSRLAGGIDEQFF; CDR3 DNA: TGCGCCAGCAGCAGACTAGCGGGAGGGATCGATGAGCAGTTCTTC
D gene: -; J gene: TRBJ2-2; clone size: few; V gene: TRBV7-3; CDR3 protein: CASSRQPTGELFF; CDR3 DNA: TGTGCCAGCAGCCGGCAGCCCACCGGGGAGCTGTTTTTT
D gene: -; J gene: TRBJ2-7; clone size: -; V gene: TRBV7-2; CDR3 protein: CASSLVGRTLTYEQYF; CDR3 DNA: TGTGCCAGCAGCTTAGTAGGGAGGACCTTAACCTACGAGCAGTACTTC
D gene: -; J gene: TRBJ2-5; clone size: few; V gene: TRBV6-2/TRBV6-3; CDR3 protein: CASTIAPSRGKETQYF; CDR3 DNA: TGTGCCAGCACCATAGCCCCTTCTCGGGGTAAAGAGACCCAGTACTTC
D gene: -; J gene: TRBJ1-1; clone size: medium-sized; V gene: TRBV6-2/TRBV6-3; CDR3 protein: CASRRGLNTEAFF; CDR3 DNA: TGTGCCAGCAGAAGGGGACTGAACACTGAAGCTTTCTTT
D gene: -; J gene: TRBJ1-5; clone size: few; V gene: TRBV7-9; CDR3 protein: CASSLDGNQPQHF; CDR3 DNA: TGTGCCAGCAGCTTGGACGGCAATCAGCCCCAGCATTTT
D gene: TRBD2; J gene: TRBJ2-5; clone size: -; V gene: TRBV20-1; CDR3 protein: CSAQRGSYQETQYF; CDR3 DNA: TGCAGTGCGCAGCGGGGCTCGTACCAAGAGACCCAGTACTTC